This T cell receptor beta chain was recovered during a study of Graves' ophthalmopathy and Graves' hyperthyroidism. This clonotype was observed many times. The TCR beta CDR3 regions underwent amplification from RNA transcripts. After a first-round RT-PCR with HTBI primers, a second-round multiplex PCR was run. TCRdb reprocessed the multiplex PCR reads with MiXCR, giving one entry per CDR3 protein. Among 350,000 or so distinct CDR3 sequences, roughly 17% were seen once, and the ten largest hold roughly an eighth. The PBMCs were taken from about 9.7 ml of fresh peripheral blood. From germline, CDR1 is MDHEN and CDR2 SYDVKM. The V end lost 7 bases, the J end lost 0 bases, and 16 bases lay between the germline ends. This CDR3 contains 16 residues.

The specimen sequenced was peripheral blood. The chain is built from TRBV28 and TRBJ1-5; D uncertain. This receptor was taken from an adult man with Graves' ophthalmopathy. This CDR3 reads CASTLGGWYSNQPQHF. The CDR3 coding sequence is TGTGCCAGCACCTTGGGCGGTTGGTATAGCAATCAGCCCCAGCATTTT.